This passage covers 4 T cell receptor beta chains from one sample sequenced in a study of cytomegalovirus exposure and HLA in healthy donors. The PCR contained 60 Vbeta and 13 Jbeta primers. The method was immunoSEQ multiplex PCR; TCRdb's version includes in-frame clones alone and lacks a portion of them. Among more than 150,000 clones listed, 65% to 85% were seen once. The specimen was PBMCs. All receptors derive from a man in his forties or fifties in good health and CMV-seronegative.

This sequence joins TRBV7-7 and TRBJ2-5; D unresolved. The CDR3 sequence is 13 residues long. Trimming pared 3 bases from V and 3 bases from J, leaving 8 bases between. CDR1 and CDR2 from the germline V gene are SSHAT and FNYEAQ (reference sequence). CDR3 nucleotides: TGTGCCAGCAGCTTGGGCAGTAAAGAGACCCAGTACTTC. Translated, it gives CASSLGSKETQYF.

The chain employs TRBV5-1 and TRBJ2-7; D call uncertain. Per germline, CDR1 SGHRS and CDR2 YFSETQ. V shed 1 base and J shed 4 bases, with 9 bases lying between them. This CDR3 is built from 13 residues. The CDR3 nucleotides are TGCGCCAGCAGCTTGAACAGCAGATACGAGCAGTACTTC. It translates to CASSLNSRYEQYF.

The CDR3 DNA reads TGTGCCAGCAGCTTGGCCCCTGGACAGATTAACTATGGCTACACCTTC. Its protein product is CASSLAPGQINYGYTF. The gene calls are TRBV5-6 and TRBJ1-2; a weak D match, TRBD1 (6 bases). V was clipped by 0 bases and J by 1 base, with 13 bases between them. Germline loops: CDR1 SGHDT, CDR2 YYEEEE. The CDR3 contains 16 residues.

The chain carries TRBV19 and TRBJ2-2, with TRBD1 matching 8 bases. CDR3 size: 15 residues. Germline assignment: CDR1 LNHDA and CDR2 SQIVND (reference sequence). V lost 3 bases to trimming and J lost 7 bases; unmatched junction nucleotides: 7. For the CDR3, the DNA is TGTGCCAGTAGTATTGGCACAGGGGGGATCGGGGAGCTGTTTTTT. This translates into CASSIGTGGIGELFF.